The present T cell receptor (beta chain) was sequenced within a study of Ad26.COV2.S vaccination and SARS-CoV-2 variants. Study-wide findings and caveats: An underestimation of total T cell responses may have resulted from the TCR breadth and depth analyses. Following vaccination, spike-specific CD8+ and CD4+ T cell responses reportedly exhibited substantial breadth.

V lost 5 bases and J 7 bases, leaving 15 bases between the germline ends. Germline loops: CDR1 SEHNR, CDR2 FQNEAQ (reference sequence). The CDR3 runs to 13 residues. Repertoires were generated with immunoSEQ multiplex PCR, while TCRdb's copy carries only in-frame clones and drops some. The sample includes fewer than 900,000 clones, around 90% of them seen just once. Treatment here: roughly 18 received Ad26.COV2.S at low or high dose, single or two shots; about five received placebo; per-sample allocation not given. Sampling occurred on day 63 after the first vaccine or placebo injection. This clone was counted between two and nine times. No antigen is known for it.

Sequencing used peripheral blood, obtained in a trial of Ad26.COV2.S vaccine versus placebo. The source is a person aged 18-65 years who received the Ad26.COV2.S COVID-19 vaccine or a placebo. The chain links TRBV7-9 to TRBJ2-7; D not certain. The CDR3 DNA follows: TGTGCCAGCAGCCAAAACTCAGGAAGGGAGCAGTACTTC. The encoded protein is CASSQNSGREQYF.